This TCR beta chain is from a study of blood T cell repertoires in COVID-19. Turning to the study itself: PBMCs, B-cell-depleted T cells, or T cells provided the cDNA or gDNA that made up the material.

In the original workflow: From reference gene primer amplification, estimates of nucleated cell counts were derived. The table came from immunoSEQ multiplex PCR; TCRdb's copy has only in-frame clones and leaves some out. From that table come the V and J calls and clone size; the DNA was used to work out D and trimming. The repertoire holds approximately 100,000 clones, approximately 87% seen once, with around 10% in the top ten. Germline loops: CDR1 ENHRY, CDR2 SYGVKD. Trimming shortened V by 11 bases and J by 5 bases, and 17 bases separated the two germline ends. The CDR3 covers 13 residues. V and J are TRBV10-3 and TRBJ2-3; maybe TRBD1 (6 bases). This clonotype was sampled from a woman aged 25 to 45 with acute or convalescent COVID-19. Input material: peripheral blood. The CDR3 DNA follows: TGTGCCTCCCAAGCAGGGGCCGGAGATACGCAGTATTTT. It specifies CASQAGAGDTQYF.